The 22 T cell receptor beta chains given below trace back to one sample, sequenced in a study of T cell responses to AZD1222 COVID-19 vaccine. Here immunoSEQ multiplex PCR was the method, and the copy in TCRdb shows in-frame clones only, minus some. The sample carries 30,000 to 35,000 clones, 65% to 90% recorded once. The sample was peripheral blood, taken 28 days after the second AZD1222 dose. The receptors stem from an adult who received the AZD1222 COVID-19 vaccine.

The chain links TRBV19 to TRBJ1-2; no reliable D call. V shed 3 bases and J shed 4 bases, with 12 bases lying between them. Germline V gene data show CDR1 as LNHDA and CDR2 as SQIVND (reference sequence). There are 14 residues in the CDR3. In nucleotides, the CDR3 is TGTGCCAGTAGTATGGGCTCGGGCCCCTATGGCTACACCTTC. Amino acids: CASSMGSGPYGYTF.

The chain uses TRBV14 and TRBJ2-2; tentatively, D is TRBD2 (5 bases). Germline V gene sequence: CDR1 SGHDN, CDR2 FVKESK. V was cut by 2 bases and J by 7 bases, with 11 bases left in between. CDR3 length equals 14 residues. CDR3 protein: CASSQLAVSGELFF. The CDR3 DNA reads TGTGCCAGCAGCCAACTAGCAGTCAGCGGGGAGCTGTTTTTT. Based on the CDR3 plus reference TRBV14 and TRBJ2-2, the full variable domain is EAGVTQFPSHSVIEKGQTVTLRCDPISGHDNLYWYRRVMGKEIKFLLHFVKESKQDESGMPNNRFLAERTGGTYSTLKVQPAELEDSGVYFCASSQLAVSGELFFGEGSRLTVL.

V is TRBV3-1 (or the pseudogene TRBV3-2) and J is TRBJ1-2, with D unresolved. The CDR3 runs to 16 residues. V dropped 5 bases and J dropped 5 bases, with 21 bases sitting between them. Germline-derived CDR1 and CDR2 are LGHDT and YNNKEL (reference sequence). This CDR3 reads CASSFNARPESYGYTF. CDR3 coding DNA: TGTGCCAGCAGCTTTAATGCCAGGCCAGAGTCGTATGGCTACACCTTC.

The chain recombines TRBV27 with TRBJ2-5; the match to TRBD2 covers 10 bases. CDR1 and CDR2 (germline): MNHEY, SMNVEV (reference sequence). The CDR3 has 17 amino acids. V lost 5 bases to trimming and J lost 5 bases; unmatched junction nucleotides: 14. The chain's CDR3 is CASSPQRASGSGETQYF. The CDR3, as DNA: TGTGCCAGCAGTCCGCAGAGGGCTAGCGGGAGCGGGGAGACCCAGTACTTC.

The rearrangement joins TRBV30 to TRBJ1-4; D is undetermined. Germline CDR1 is GTSNPN and CDR2 is SVGIG (reference sequence). This CDR3 is 17 amino acids long. Trimming pared 3 bases from V and 3 bases from J, leaving 20 bases between. The CDR3 DNA sequence: TGTGCCTGGAGCGCTGGCGGACTCACGAGGGCTAATGAAAAACTGTTTTTT. Translating gives CAWSAGGLTRANEKLFF.

V and J are TRBV12-3 or TRBV12-4 and TRBJ1-1; D gene ambiguous. This CDR3 spans 12 amino acids. V lost 2 bases and J lost 9, with 10 bases in between. CDR3 amino acids: CASSLTGSQAFF. DNA for the CDR3: TGTGCCAGCAGTTTAACCGGGAGCCAAGCTTTCTTT.

The chain recombines TRBV19 with TRBJ1-3; no clear D gene. V lost 7 bases, J lost 0 bases, and 19 bases lay in between. Germline V gene sequence: CDR1 LNHDA, CDR2 SQIVND (reference sequence). The CDR3 length is 17 residues. CDR3 amino acids: CASTSGHPVSSGNTIYF. CDR3 in DNA: TGTGCCAGTACCTCCGGCCACCCAGTGTCCTCTGGAAACACCATATATTTT.

About this clone: Other nucleotide sequences in the sample specify the same CDR3. The CDR3 region is CASSPGRNYEQYF. CDR3 in DNA: TGTGCCAGCTCACCGGGCCGGAACTACGAGCAGTACTTC. The genes are TRBV18 and TRBJ2-7; no firm D call. Per the germline V gene, CDR1 is KGHSH and CDR2 is LQKENI. V was shortened by 3 bases and J by 3 bases, with 9 bases between the two germline ends. This CDR3 contains 13 residues.

The chain has TRBV30 and TRBJ1-1, with D hard to call. Trimming left V 7 bases short and J 1 base short, with 10 bases between. Per germline, CDR1 GTSNPN and CDR2 SVGIG (reference sequence). This CDR3 contains 12 residues. The CDR3 DNA reads as TGTGCCTTCACCAGAGGGAACACTGAAGCTTTCTTT. Protein product: CAFTRGNTEAFF.

The chain couples TRBV7-2 to TRBJ1-1, with D hard to call. This CDR3 has 13 amino acids. Germline CDR1 SGHTA, CDR2 FQGNSA. Between the trimmed V and J ends, which lost 5 bases and 11 bases, there was a span of 18 bases. Here the CDR3 reads CASSPPGRIPAFF. Written as DNA, the CDR3 is TGTGCCAGCAGCCCGCCCGGGAGAATCCCGGCTTTCTTT.

This rearrangement joins TRBV9 to TRBJ2-3, with 9 bases fitting TRBD1. The CDR3 runs 17 residues. Germline lookup yields CDR1 SGDLS and CDR2 YYNGEE. The J segment lost 8 bases and the V segment lost 3 bases, leaving 16 bases of the junction unmatched. In DNA, the CDR3 is TGTGCCAGCAGCGCCACGACCCCGGGACAGGGTAGGGGTACGCAGTATTTT. Translation: CASSATTPGQGRGTQYF.

The CDR3 spells CASRRDTEAFF. Written as DNA, the CDR3 is TGTGCCAGCAGACGAGACACTGAAGCTTTCTTT. The V gene is TRBV5-4, the J gene TRBJ1-1; D not certain. The germline V and J ends were trimmed by 5 bases and 3 bases, with 5 bases remaining between them. The CDR3 contains 11 residues. CDR1 and CDR2 from the germline V gene are SGHNT and YYREEE (reference sequence).

This sequence joins TRBV29-1 and TRBJ1-2; D may be TRBD1 (6 bases). CDR3 length equals 13 residues. V lost 4 bases and J 6 bases, leaving 15 bases between the germline ends. The germline CDR1 and CDR2 sequences are SQVTM and ANQGSEA. The CDR3 nucleotides read TGCAGCGTTGGAGATGAAGGGGGGAATGGCTACACCTTC. Amino acid sequence: CSVGDEGGNGYTF.

The chain employs TRBV14 and TRBJ2-7; TRBD1 matches 11 bases. Germline CDR1 and CDR2: SGHDN and FVKESK. The CDR3 spans 17 residues. V was pared by 0 bases and J by 2 bases, with 6 bases of the junction left unmatched. The CDR3 spells CASSQDRRTGGPYEQYF. CDR3 nucleotides: TGTGCCAGCAGCCAAGATCGAAGGACAGGGGGCCCCTACGAGCAGTACTTC.

V usage is TRBV3-1 (or the pseudogene TRBV3-2) and J usage is TRBJ2-7; D may be TRBD1 (6 bases). CDR3 length: 15 residues. V lost 0 bases, J lost 1 base, and 10 bases lay in between. Germline CDR1 LGHDT, CDR2 YNNKEL (reference sequence). CDR3 nucleotide sequence: TGTGCCAGCAGCCAAGACCCCGGACAGTCCTACGAGCAGTACTTC. This encodes CASSQDPGQSYEQYF.

This clone has just one count. The chain carries TRBV12-5 and TRBJ2-7; D unresolved. The CDR3 consists of 14 residues. V was clipped by 0 bases and J by 0 bases, with 6 bases between them. Germline CDR1 and CDR2: LGHNT and FRNRAP. In DNA form, the CDR3 reads TGTGCTAGTGGTTTGGTACAGTTCTCCTACGAGCAGTACTTC. Its protein product is CASGLVQFSYEQYF.

The V gene is TRBV30, the J gene TRBJ1-6, with D unclear. This CDR3 is 14 amino acids long. The germline V and J ends were trimmed by 4 bases and 3 bases, with 10 bases remaining between them. Germline V CDR1 and CDR2: GTSNPN, SVGIG (reference sequence). CDR3 amino acids: CAWKFTGYNSPLHF. The CDR3 nucleotides read TGTGCCTGGAAATTTACCGGCTATAATTCACCCCTCCACTTT.

This chain links TRBV5-4 with TRBJ2-5; TRBD2 aligns across 8 bases. CDR3 length equals 15 residues. From germline, CDR1 is SGHNT and CDR2 YYREEE (reference sequence). Germline trimming cut 1 base from V and 1 base from J; bases unmatched to any gene: 3. Written as DNA, the CDR3 is TGTGCCAGCAGCTTGCGACGGGAGGGCCAAGAGACCCAGTACTTC. Translation gives CASSLRREGQETQYF. Using reference TRBV5-4 and TRBJ2-5 for the parts outside the CDR3, the full variable domain is ETGVTQSPTHLIKTRGQQVTLRCSSQSGHNTVSWYQQALGQGPQFIFQYYREEENGRGNFPPRFSGLQFPNYSSELNVNALELDDSALYLCASSLRREGQETQYFGPGTRLLVL.

The genes are TRBV19 and TRBJ2-2, with 8 nucleotides matching TRBD2. The CDR3 loop spans 14 amino acids. V was clipped by 6 bases and J by 2 bases; unmatched bases: 2. The germline V gene has CDR1 LNHDA and CDR2 SQIVND (reference sequence). The CDR3 sequence is CASRRGANTGELFF. The DNA for the CDR3 is TGTGCCAGTAGGCGGGGGGCAAACACCGGGGAGCTGTTTTTT. Drawing the rest from reference TRBV19 and TRBJ2-2, the complete variable domain is DGGITQSPKYLFRKEGQNVTLSCEQNLNHDAMYWYRQDPGQGLRLIYYSQIVNDFQKGDIAEGYSVSREKKESFPLTVTSAQKNPTAFYLCASRRGANTGELFFGEGSRLTVL.

The chain uses TRBV19 and TRBJ2-3; no definite D call. This CDR3 contains 16 residues. The germline gives CDR1 LNHDA, CDR2 SQIVND (reference sequence). V lost 3 bases to trimming and J lost 0 bases, with 13 bases between them. The CDR3 sequence is CASSIRRRVSTDTQYF. In DNA, the CDR3 is TGTGCCAGTAGTATTCGACGCAGAGTAAGCACAGATACGCAGTATTTT.

The chain's CDR3 is CASSGQGPFSNYGYTF. The CDR3 nucleotides are TGTGCCAGCAGTGGACAGGGCCCGTTCTCAAACTATGGCTACACCTTC. The chain links TRBV7-9 to TRBJ1-2, with TRBD1 identical over 8 bases. Germline assignment: CDR1 SEHNR and CDR2 FQNEAQ (reference sequence). V lost 6 bases to trimming and J lost 2 bases; unmatched junction nucleotides: 11. There are 16 residues in the CDR3.

This clone has only one observation. The CDR3 reads CASSLVWVGNSPLHF. The CDR3 DNA follows: TGCGCCAGCAGCTTGGTATGGGTGGGCAATTCACCCCTCCACTTT. The chain links TRBV5-1 to TRBJ1-6; D ambiguous. Trimming left V 0 bases short and J 7 bases short, with 11 bases between. Germline V gene sequence: CDR1 SGHRS, CDR2 YFSETQ. The CDR3 consists of 15 residues.